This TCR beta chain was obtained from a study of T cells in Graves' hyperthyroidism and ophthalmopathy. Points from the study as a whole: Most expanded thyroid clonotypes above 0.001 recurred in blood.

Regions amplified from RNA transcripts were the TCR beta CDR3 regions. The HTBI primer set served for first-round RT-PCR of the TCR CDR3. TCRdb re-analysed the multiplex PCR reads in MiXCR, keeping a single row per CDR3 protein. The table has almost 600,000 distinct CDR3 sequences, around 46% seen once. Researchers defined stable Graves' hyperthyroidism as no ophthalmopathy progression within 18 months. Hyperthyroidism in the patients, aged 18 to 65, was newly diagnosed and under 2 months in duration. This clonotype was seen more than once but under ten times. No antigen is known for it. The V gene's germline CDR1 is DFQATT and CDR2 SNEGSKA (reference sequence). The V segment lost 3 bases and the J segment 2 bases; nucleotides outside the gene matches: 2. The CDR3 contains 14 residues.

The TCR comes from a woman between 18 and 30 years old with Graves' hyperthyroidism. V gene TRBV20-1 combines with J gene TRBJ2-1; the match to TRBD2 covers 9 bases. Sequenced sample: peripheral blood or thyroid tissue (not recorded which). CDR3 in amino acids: CSARTSGPYNEQFF. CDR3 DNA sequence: TGCAGTGCTAGGACTAGCGGCCCCTACAATGAGCAGTTCTTC.